This T cell receptor (beta chain) appears in the sequencing data of a study of T cell responses to AZD1222 COVID-19 vaccine (dated by TCRdb to the early 2020s). With regard to the full study: A total of under 250 trial participants underwent TCR sequencing, of whom about 210 had received two doses of AZD1222 and approximately 26 had received two doses of the MenACWY control vaccine. Trial participants were enrolled by age into subgroups of 18-55, 56-69 and 70-plus years, and about 150, 27 and 61 TCR-sequenced participants, respectively, were included in these subgroups.

Here V drops 3 bases and J drops 0 bases, and the junction holds 6 bases not matched to any gene. From the cysteine up to the phenylalanine, the CDR3 has a length of 17 residues. The retained sequence is limited to the CDR3, 51 bases, with the frame set at the first base. The CDR1 and CDR2 encoded by the germline V gene (reference sequence) are SEHNR and FQNEAQ. What the work shows at the level of the full study, not this receptor alone: No day 14 peak-response samples were available, so repertoires were characterized only after the peak T cell response. Nearly half of unique spike-specific TCRs reportedly recognized epitopes outside regions mutated in the B.1.351 and B.1.1.7 variants. Participants were mostly white British, with more females than males. The authors suggested clonal diversity may have been underestimated. The whole spike protein was spanned by vaccine-associated CD4 TCRs, and dominant responses were seen in regions 160-218 and 743-854. After two AZD1222 doses, spike-specific TCR breadth and depth were significantly higher than at day 0 and than in MenACWY recipients. Conclusions about previously exposed vaccinees were limited because only six AZD1222 recipients were SARS-CoV-2 seropositive at baseline. In the small 56-69-year group, the increase in depth fell short of significance, most likely because of low power.

The CDR3 regions of human TCRbeta chains were analyzed by immunosequencing. For the original study's pipeline: Repertoire TCRs were checked for matches against a reference library of SARS-CoV-2-specific TCRs that had been generated using the MIRA antigen-specificity platform. Breadth was defined as the fraction of unique TCRs that were SARS-CoV-2-associated. Depth was defined as the fraction of total T cells that were SARS-CoV-2-associated. Each spike-specific TCR was assigned to its reactive spike region and to a CD4 or CD8 class using the MIRA data. Log10-transformed breadth and depth values were compared by one-way ANOVA with Sidak's multiple comparisons tests. The table comes from immuneACCESS by way of TCRdb, which keeps in-frame sequences with V and J called. Part of the clones is missing from these tables; in studies checked, under half for an unresolved V gene and the rest for unknown reasons. V and J calls and clone size follow that table, whereas D and trimming were derived from the DNA. The sample records some 190,000 clones, approximately 91% of which are singletons. The top ten clonotypes cover around 1.9% of the sample.

Notes on this clone: There is no known antigen for this receptor. No much larger clone is present one base from it, and per-base qualities are unavailable.

The label giving this sample's time point can be read as: about 28 days (+/-7) after the second vaccine dose. AZD1222 recipients with second doses at about 4 weeks or about 12 weeks were pooled, because spike-specific TCR depth and breadth did not differ between schedules. Vaccinee samples were obtained from the UK trials COV001 and COV002, which included a single-blind randomized controlled phase 2/3 trial of AZD1222 (ChAdOx1 nCoV-19) in healthy adults. Trial participant PBMC samples were collected at day 0 and day 28 after the second dose for TCRbeta chain sequencing. The receptor chain draws on TRBV7-9 and TRBJ1-3; the junction holds 9 bases that match TRBD1. This clonotype was sampled from an adult who received the AZD1222 COVID-19 vaccine. The material sequenced was peripheral blood, taken 28 days after the second AZD1222 dose. The bases read TGTGCCAGCAGCTTGGGGACAGGGCCGCCCTCTGGAAACACCATATATTTT. Its amino acids are CASSLGTGPPSGNTIYF.